The 15 T cell receptor beta chains listed next were all sequenced from one sample in a study of control samples from healthy donors and cancer patients. Assay: immunoSEQ multiplex PCR; the TCRdb copy retains only in-frame clones and omits some. This table holds about 120,000 clones, 80% to 90% found once. Sequencing used blood. Source of these receptors: a man aged 55 to 70 in good health.

This clone showed up just once. The chain joins TRBV6-5 to TRBJ2-7, with 10 bases that match TRBD1. Per germline, CDR1 MNHEY and CDR2 SVGAGI. The CDR3 is 12 amino acids. The J segment lost 6 bases and the V segment lost 10 bases, leaving 6 bases of the junction unmatched. This CDR3 reads CATRQGAGEQYF. For the CDR3, the DNA is TGTGCCACTAGACAGGGGGCCGGCGAGCAGTACTTC.

As for this clone: Compared with germline, one end of the junction differs, possibly owing to a read error. This rearrangement joins TRBV5-1 to TRBJ2-7; 11 nucleotides line up with TRBD2. This CDR3 region has 12 residues. Germline V gives CDR1 SGHRS, CDR2 YFSETQ. This CDR3 is CVSRPTSGVPVF. CDR3 in DNA: TGCGTCAGCAGGCCGACTAGCGGGGTTCCAGTCTTC.

V and J are TRBV6-5 and TRBJ2-3; 8 nucleotides align to TRBD1. After removal of 5 bases from V and 4 bases from J, the junction contained 2 bases not matched to a gene. The CDR3 consists of 13 residues. Germline loops: CDR1 MNHEY, CDR2 SVGAGI. CDR3 sequence reads: CASSLQGADTQYF. In nucleotides, the CDR3 is TGTGCCAGCAGTCTACAGGGGGCAGATACGCAGTATTTT.

The chain employs TRBV9 and TRBJ2-3; D remains unclear. This CDR3 has 14 amino acids. V was clipped by 0 bases and J by 7 bases, with 12 bases between them. In germline, CDR1 is SGDLS, CDR2 YYNGEE. This CDR3 is CASSVAVAANTQYF. CDR3 DNA: TGTGCCAGCAGCGTAGCTGTGGCTGCCAATACGCAGTATTTT.

This chain connects TRBV6-2 or TRBV6-3 to TRBJ1-2; 7 positions match TRBD1. This CDR3 is built from 15 residues. Germline values: CDR1 MNHEY, CDR2 SVGEGT. Losses at the gene ends were 0 bases for V and 14 bases for J; bases not matched to a gene: 15. The CDR3 DNA reads as TGTGCCAGCAGTTACTCGAAAGTGGCGACAGGGCGGCTTACCTTC. Its protein product is CASSYSKVATGRLTF.

The chain carries TRBV10-3 and TRBJ2-5, with TRBD2 matching over 8 bases. This CDR3 has 15 amino acids. V lost 10 bases and J lost 1; bases outside the gene matches: 11. The V gene's germline CDR1 is ENHRY and CDR2 SYGVKD. CDR3 coding DNA: TGTGCCACCGCCAGGGTCGCGGGGGGCCAAGAGACCCAGTACTTC. Its translation: CATARVAGGQETQYF.

The gene calls are TRBV6-2 or TRBV6-3 and TRBJ2-7; D is perhaps TRBD1 (6 bases). CDR3 size: 12 residues. CDR1 MNHEY and CDR2 SVGEGT come from the germline V gene. Trimming removed 2 bases from V and 12 bases from J, with 14 bases in between. The CDR3 spells CASSYLGGVGYF. The CDR3 nucleotides are TGTGCCAGCAGTTACCTTGGGGGCGTTGGGTACTTC.

V is TRBV7-2 and J is TRBJ2-4; a possible D gene is TRBD2 (6 bases). Germline V gene data show CDR1 as SGHTA and CDR2 as FQGNSA. The CDR3 has 15 residues. V was pared by 1 base and J by 1 base, with 8 bases between. CDR3 in amino acids: CASSLGLAAKNIQYF. CDR3 nucleotides: TGTGCCAGCAGCTTAGGGCTAGCGGCCAAAAACATTCAGTACTTC. Full variable domain (remainder filled in from reference TRBV7-2 and TRBJ2-4): GAGVSQSPSNKVTEKGKDVELRCDPISGHTALYWYRQSLGQGLEFLIYFQGNSAPDKSGLPSDRFSAERTGGSVSTLTIQRTQQEDSAVYLCASSLGLAAKNIQYFGAGTRLSVL.

The chain links TRBV19 to TRBJ1-6, with 7 bases fitting TRBD1. Germline V gives CDR1 LNHDA, CDR2 SQIVND (reference sequence). CDR3 length: 16 amino acids. V was clipped by 0 bases and J by 6 bases; unmatched bases: 5. The CDR3 DNA reads TGTGCCAGTAGTATAGATGGGACAGCCAGTAATTCACCCCTCCACTTT. Translating gives CASSIDGTASNSPLHF.

The rearrangement links TRBV9 to TRBJ1-6, with unresolved D. This CDR3 comprises 15 residues. The germline V gene encodes CDR1 SGDLS and CDR2 YYNGEE. Trimming took 0 bases from V and 7 from J, leaving 11 bases between them. Here the CDR3 DNA reads TGTGCCAGCAGCGTAGGCCAGAGAGAGAATTCACCCCTCCACTTT. Translated: CASSVGQRENSPLHF.

This chain joins TRBV6-1 and TRBJ2-1, with a weak D call TRBD2 (6 bases). Germline lookup yields CDR1 MNHNS and CDR2 SASEGT. This CDR3 is 13 amino acids long. V was trimmed by 10 bases and J by 9 bases, leaving 19 bases between them. DNA of the CDR3: TGTGCCATCGCCGGGACTGGCGGAATTGAGCAGTTCTTC. Translation: CAIAGTGGIEQFF.

The rearrangement joins TRBV3-1 (or the pseudogene TRBV3-2) to TRBJ2-3, with D perhaps given as TRBD1 or TRBD2 (5 bases each). Germline-derived CDR1 and CDR2 are LGHDT and YNNKEL (reference sequence). V dropped 3 bases and J dropped 1 base, with 11 bases sitting between them. The CDR3 extends over 15 amino acids. CDR3 bases: TGTGCCAGCAGCCACGGGACGACCGGCACAGATACGCAGTATTTT. The encoded protein is CASSHGTTGTDTQYF.

The genes are TRBV12-5 and TRBJ1-1; no clear D. Per germline, CDR1 LGHNT and CDR2 FRNRAP. The CDR3 sequence is 13 residues long. The V and J ends lost 7 bases and 3 bases respectively, with 12 bases between them. CDR3 nucleotide sequence: TGTGCTAGTGCCTCACGGACGGACACTGAAGCTTTCTTT. Translated: CASASRTDTEAFF.

The CDR3: CASSYGATGGMETQYF. The CDR3 region has the DNA TGTGCCAGCAGTTACGGTGCGACAGGTGGCATGGAGACCCAGTACTTC. This chain joins TRBV6-5 and TRBJ2-5, with D possibly matching TRBD1 (6 bases). V shed 2 bases and J shed 5 bases, with 18 bases lying between them. The CDR3 length is 16 residues. CDR1 and CDR2 from the germline V gene are MNHEY and SVGAGI.

Remarks on this clone: Within the sample, other DNA sequences also encode this same CDR3. The chain carries TRBV15 and TRBJ1-1, with D hard to call. The CDR3 is made up of 14 amino acids. V lost 0 bases, J lost 2 bases, and 7 bases lay in between. The germline V gene encodes CDR1 LNHNV and CDR2 YYDKDF (reference sequence). The CDR3 DNA is TGTGCCACCAGCAGAGATTTAGTAAACACTGAAGCTTTCTTT. It specifies CATSRDLVNTEAFF. Full variable domain (rest looked up from reference TRBV15 and TRBJ1-1): DAMVIQNPRYQVTQFGKPVTLSCSQTLNHNVMYWYQQKSSQAPKLLFHYYDKDFNNEADTPDNFQSRRPNTSFCFLDIRSPGLGDTAMYLCATSRDLVNTEAFFGQGTRLTVV.